The 10 T cell receptor beta chains reported below all come from one sample, sequenced in a study of radiation and T cells in renal cell carcinoma. The table came from immunoSEQ multiplex PCR; TCRdb's copy has only in-frame clones and leaves some out. The sample contains 150,000 to 200,000 clones, roughly nine tenths of which appear only once. Time point meaning: blood 4 weeks post-SBRT, at nephrectomy. Treatment of the sample: 15 Gy SBRT to primary tumor, nephrectomy 4 weeks later. The sequenced sample was blood, obtained from a patient whose treatment included radiotherapy and nephrectomy. The receptor set was obtained from a woman in her forties or fifties with renal cell carcinoma.

This clone was recorded once. V is TRBV5-6 and J is TRBJ1-1, with D possibly TRBD1 on 5 matching bases. The V end lost 0 bases, the J end lost 1 base, and 10 bases lay between the germline ends. This CDR3 spans 15 amino acids. CDR1 and CDR2 from the germline V gene are SGHDT and YYEEEE. CDR3 amino acids: CASSLVAGWNTEAFF. The CDR3 DNA reads as TGTGCCAGCAGCTTGGTTGCAGGGTGGAACACTGAAGCTTTCTTT.

This chain connects TRBV10-3 to TRBJ1-1; D is undetermined. The CDR3 is 12 residues long. The V gene's germline CDR1 is ENHRY and CDR2 SYGVKD. Trimming left V 5 bases short and J 1 base short, with 5 bases between. DNA of the CDR3: TGTGCCATCAGTCGGGGGAACACTGAAGCTTTCTTT. It codes for CAISRGNTEAFF.

This chain connects TRBV11-2 to TRBJ2-4, with a possible D match to TRBD2 (6 bases). With 1 base removed from V and 0 bases from J, the gap between germline ends came to 19 bases. The CDR3 runs 19 residues. Germline CDR1 and CDR2: SGHAT and FQNNGV. In nucleotides, the CDR3 is TGTGCCAGCAGCTTAGCCCGTGCGGGGCCCGCCTTAGCCAAAAACATTCAGTACTTC. Translated, it gives CASSLARAGPALAKNIQYF. The variable domain in full, completed from reference TRBV11-2 and TRBJ2-4, reads EAGVAQSPRYKIIEKRQSVAFWCNPISGHATLYWYQQILGQGPKLLIQFQNNGVVDDSQLPKDRFSAERLKGVDSTLKIQPAKLEDSAVYLCASSLARAGPALAKNIQYFGAGTRLSVL.

The chain links TRBV11-2 to TRBJ2-7; tentatively, D is TRBD1 (5 bases). With 0 bases removed from V and 0 bases from J, the gap between germline ends came to 15 bases. Germline V gene data show CDR1 as SGHAT and CDR2 as FQNNGV. The CDR3 runs to 17 residues. This chain's CDR3 is CASSLDRAGSRSYEQYF. Written as DNA, the CDR3 is TGTGCCAGCAGCTTAGACCGGGCAGGGTCCCGCTCCTACGAGCAGTACTTC.

The rearrangement uses TRBV6-6 and TRBJ2-7; 9 nucleotides align to TRBD2. Per germline, CDR1 MNHNY and CDR2 SVGAGI (reference sequence). V shed 0 bases, J shed 0 bases, and the junction held 3 bases outside the gene matches. The CDR3 contains 16 residues. The CDR3 spells CASSYSRAGGSYEQYF. The CDR3 nucleotides read TGTGCCAGCAGTTACTCGCGAGCGGGGGGCTCCTACGAGCAGTACTTC.

This chain joins TRBV6-6 and TRBJ1-5; maybe TRBD1 (5 bases). The germline gives CDR1 MNHNY, CDR2 SVGAGI (reference sequence). The germline V and J ends were trimmed by 5 bases and 3 bases, with 8 bases remaining between them. This CDR3 spans 13 amino acids. Here the CDR3 reads CASSLTDNQPQHF. The CDR3 coding sequence is TGTGCCAGCAGTCTGACAGACAATCAGCCCCAGCATTTT.

The chain employs TRBV30 and TRBJ1-1; 7 nucleotides match TRBD1. CDR3 length equals 14 residues. V trimming: 4 bases; J trimming: 3 bases; junction bases outside the gene matches: 8. From germline, CDR1 is GTSNPN and CDR2 SVGIG (reference sequence). The CDR3 nucleotides are TGTGCCTGGATTGACAGGGTCCCTTACACTGAAGCTTTCTTT. This gives the protein CAWIDRVPYTEAFF.

The CDR3 loop is CASSPKVIGAGSEEKLFF. The CDR3 coding sequence is TGTGCCAGCTCACCTAAGGTCATAGGGGCCGGGTCAGAAGAAAAACTGTTTTTT. The chain has TRBV18 and TRBJ1-4; maybe TRBD1 (5 bases). The germline gives CDR1 KGHSH, CDR2 LQKENI. The CDR3 loop spans 18 amino acids. Trimming removed 3 bases from V and 8 bases from J, with 25 bases in between.

Worth noting for this clone: The same CDR3 arises from other DNA sequences in this sample as well. This chain joins TRBV19 and TRBJ2-7; 8 bases line up with TRBD2. The CDR3 is made up of 14 amino acids. Trimming removed 3 bases from V and 2 bases from J; junction bases left unmatched: 3. Germline CDR1 LNHDA, CDR2 SQIVND (reference sequence). The CDR3 loop is CASSIQRGTYEQYF. The DNA of the CDR3 is TGTGCCAGTAGTATCCAGCGGGGGACCTACGAGCAGTACTTC.

This sequence joins TRBV15 and TRBJ2-5, with 10 bases identical to TRBD2. After removal of 0 bases from V and 5 bases from J, the junction contained 12 bases not matched to a gene. The V gene's germline CDR1 is LNHNV and CDR2 YYDKDF (reference sequence). The CDR3 runs 18 residues. DNA for the CDR3: TGTGCCACCAGCAGAGAGAGAGGAACTAGCGGGGTGAGGGAGACCCAGTACTTC. Protein product: CATSRERGTSGVRETQYF.